This T cell receptor (beta chain) was documented in a study of T cell repertoires in aging, cancer and after chemotherapy. Study overall: Patients with chronic lymphocytic leukemia were sampled before and after fludarabine- or bendamustine-based chemotherapy. Overall study findings and caveats: Rebound thymic output was suggested by rising median generation probability during chemotherapy in each cancer cohort. Loss of evenness, beyond lost richness, contributed to age-related TCR diversity decline in cancer patients.

Rearranged V-D-J TRB sequences were amplified with a mixed TRB-A/B primer pool. TCRdb re-called the multiplex PCR reads through MiXCR, storing one row per CDR3 protein. The table records hundreds of distinct CDR3 sequences, about 28% of them present only once. Peripheral blood genomic DNA, not sorted cells or RNA, was the template. This clonotype is large within its sample. Its antigen remains unknown. This sequence originates from a human donor with a blood cancer. The sequencing sample was made of blood.

CDR3 sequence reads: CSVDSRGNTEAFF. CDR3 nucleotides: TGCAGCGTTGACTCTCGGGGAAACACTGAAGCTTTCTTT. V is TRBV29-1 and J is TRBJ1-1; unclear D gene. Deletions cut 3 bases from V and 2 bases from J, with 10 bases between. The CDR3 length is 13 residues. Germline-derived CDR1 and CDR2 are SQVTM and ANQGSEA.